Each of the 15 T cell receptor beta chains below was sequenced from the same sample in a study of Graves' ophthalmopathy and Graves' hyperthyroidism (dated by TCRdb to the late 2010s). TCRdb names Illumina HiSeq 2000 as the instrument used. For repertoire sequencing, TCR beta CDR3 regions were amplified from RNA transcripts. The first round of RT-PCR was done with HTBI primers and the Qiagen OneStep RT-PCR kit, and was followed by a second round of multiplex PCR, then size selection and purification. TCRdb's own reprocessing of the public reads used fastp at Q25 and MiXCR and kept productive beta chains. Every CDR3 protein is listed once, alongside the most common genes and DNA of its rows. This sample gives some 350,000 distinct CDR3 sequences in total; about 18% of them show up just once. 2% to 3% of the sample rests with the top ten. The sequencing input was peripheral blood. These receptor sequences come from an adult woman with stable Graves' hyperthyroidism.

The rearrangement links TRBV30 to TRBJ2-7; D may be TRBD2 (7 bases). Germline CDR1 is GTSNPN and CDR2 is SVGIG (reference sequence). V was cut by 4 bases and J by 2 bases, with 24 bases left in between. CDR3 size: 17 residues. In nucleotides, the CDR3 is TGTGCCTGGACCTCGGAGGGGGGGCAGCCACGACCCTACGAGCAGTACTTC. Amino acid sequence: CAWTSEGGQPRPYEQYF.

This clonotype showed up many times. The rearrangement links TRBV3-1 to TRBJ2-2; D is ambiguous. The CDR3 length is 12 residues. V was pared by 1 base and J by 7 bases, with 4 bases between. CDR1 is LGHDT and CDR2 is YNNKEL in the germline V gene (reference sequence). This CDR3 reads CASSQGHGELFF. CDR3 nucleotide sequence: TGTGCCAGCAGCCAAGGGCACGGGGAGCTGTTTTTT.

The table lists this clonotype with many counts. The rearrangement uses TRBV6-5 and TRBJ2-5; a weak D match, TRBD1 (6 bases). This CDR3 region has 14 residues. V shed 3 bases and J shed 2 bases, with 10 bases lying between them. The V gene's germline CDR1 is MNHEY and CDR2 SVGAGI. The CDR3 protein is CASSYQGIQETQYF. CDR3 DNA: TGTGCCAGCAGTTATCAGGGGATTCAAGAGACCCAGTACTTC.

This clonotype has a handful of counts. This chain links TRBV4-3 with TRBJ1-1, with 8 bases matching TRBD1. V was clipped by 1 base and J by 12 bases; unmatched bases: 7. CDR3 length equals 13 residues. CDR1 and CDR2 from the germline V gene are LGHNA and YSLEER. This chain's CDR3 is CASSQVRQGITFF. CDR3 DNA: TGCGCCAGCAGCCAAGTCCGACAGGGGATAACTTTCTTT.

This clonotype was seen once. The chain recombines TRBV19 with TRBJ1-5, with TRBD1 matching over 12 bases. The CDR3 runs 16 residues. Germline V gene lookup returns CDR1 LNHDA and CDR2 SQIVND (reference sequence). With 3 bases clipped from V and 3 bases from J, the junction kept 3 bases outside the gene matches. The CDR3 protein is CASSIGTGGFNQPQHF. CDR3 DNA: TGTGCCAGTAGTATTGGGACAGGGGGCTTCAATCAGCCCCAGCATTTT.

This clonotype was seen once. The chain has TRBV18 and TRBJ2-4, with D unresolved. The CDR3 extends over 16 amino acids. The germline V gene has CDR1 KGHSH and CDR2 LQKENI. The V end was cut by 0 bases, the J end by 7 bases, with 16 bases between. This CDR3 is CASSPPRVGNENIQYF. CDR3 nucleotides: TGTGCCAGCTCACCACCCCGAGTTGGGAATGAGAACATTCAGTACTTC.

The table lists this clonotype with a few counts. The genes are TRBV28 and TRBJ1-2; D unresolved. The CDR3 length is 13 residues. CDR1 and CDR2 (germline): MDHEN, SYDVKM. V lost 3 bases and J lost 8, with 13 bases in between. CDR3 coding DNA: TGTGCCAGCAGTTTTTCCAGGATCAGGGGCTACACCTTC. It encodes CASSFSRIRGYTF.

This clonotype has ten or more counts. The V gene is TRBV6-1, the J gene TRBJ1-5; the D is unclear. There are 14 residues in the CDR3. The V end was cut by 0 bases, the J end by 6 bases, with 9 bases between. Germline lookup yields CDR1 MNHNS and CDR2 SASEGT. This chain's CDR3 is CASSEALASQPQHF. The CDR3 DNA follows: TGTGCCAGCAGTGAAGCACTAGCAAGTCAGCCCCAGCATTTT.

The gene calls are TRBV12-3 or TRBV12-4 and TRBJ2-7; D may match TRBD1 or TRBD2 (6 bases each). The CDR3 contains 14 residues. Deletions cut 6 bases from V and 7 bases from J, with 19 bases between. The CDR3 region has the DNA TGTGCCAGCAGCCGCGCGGGAACAGGGAGGGAGCAGTACTTC. Encoded protein: CASSRAGTGREQYF.

The J gene is TRBJ1-5, the V gene TRBV7-2, with D unresolved. The CDR3 loop spans 13 amino acids. The germline V gene has CDR1 SGHTA and CDR2 FQGNSA. Trimming took 4 bases from V and 9 from J, leaving 13 bases between them. The CDR3 DNA reads TGTGCCAGCAGCTCTGGACGAGACTCGCCCCAGCATTTT. Protein: CASSSGRDSPQHF.

In its sample, this clonotype was seen many times. V and J are TRBV11-2 and TRBJ1-1; D is ambiguous. CDR1 and CDR2 from the germline V gene are SGHAT and FQNNGV. Between the trimmed V and J ends, which lost 2 bases and 4 bases, there was a span of 5 bases. The CDR3 runs 12 residues. CDR3 coding DNA: TGTGCCAGCAGCTTATGGGGCACTGAAGCTTTCTTT. Protein: CASSLWGTEAFF.

This clonotype was counted a few times. Written as DNA, the CDR3 is TGCGCCAGCAGCCAAAGTCTTGGGGAGCTGTTTTTT. It specifies CASSQSLGELFF. The rearrangement uses TRBV4-1 and TRBJ2-2; D unresolved. The CDR3 is 12 amino acids. V was pared by 2 bases and J by 8 bases, with 6 bases between. Germline V gives CDR1 MGHRA, CDR2 YSYEKL.

The gene calls are TRBV11-2 and TRBJ2-7; 10 nucleotides line up with TRBD1. Germline V lookup: CDR1 SGHAT, CDR2 FQNNGV. V trimming: 5 bases; J trimming: 0 bases; junction bases outside the gene matches: 4. The CDR3 spans 15 residues. DNA of the CDR3: TGTGCCAGCAGCGCGGGACAGGGGACCTCCTACGAGCAGTACTTC. Protein sequence: CASSAGQGTSYEQYF.

J is TRBJ2-3 and V is TRBV5-1; 10 bases line up with TRBD2. There are 14 residues in the CDR3. Germline lookup yields CDR1 SGHRS and CDR2 YFSETQ. After removal of 6 bases from V and 2 bases from J, the junction contained 3 bases not matched to a gene. CDR3 sequence: CASKAGGVTDTQYF. DNA for the CDR3: TGCGCCAGCAAAGCGGGGGGGGTCACAGATACGCAGTATTTT. The full variable domain, rest sourced from reference TRBV5-1 and TRBJ2-3, is KAGVTQTPRYLIKTRGQQVTLSCSPISGHRSVSWYQQTPGQGLQFLFEYFSETQRNKGNFPGRFSGRQFSNSRSEMNVSTLELGDSALYLCASKAGGVTDTQYFGPGTRLTVL.

This chain links TRBV2 with TRBJ2-5; the match to TRBD2 covers 10 bases. The CDR3 extends over 15 amino acids. V was clipped by 6 bases and J by 3 bases; unmatched bases: 7. In germline, CDR1 is SNHLY, CDR2 FYNNEI. DNA of the CDR3: TGTGCCAGCAGGAGGAGAGGACTAGCGGAAGAGACCCAGTACTTC. Translated, it gives CASRRRGLAEETQYF.